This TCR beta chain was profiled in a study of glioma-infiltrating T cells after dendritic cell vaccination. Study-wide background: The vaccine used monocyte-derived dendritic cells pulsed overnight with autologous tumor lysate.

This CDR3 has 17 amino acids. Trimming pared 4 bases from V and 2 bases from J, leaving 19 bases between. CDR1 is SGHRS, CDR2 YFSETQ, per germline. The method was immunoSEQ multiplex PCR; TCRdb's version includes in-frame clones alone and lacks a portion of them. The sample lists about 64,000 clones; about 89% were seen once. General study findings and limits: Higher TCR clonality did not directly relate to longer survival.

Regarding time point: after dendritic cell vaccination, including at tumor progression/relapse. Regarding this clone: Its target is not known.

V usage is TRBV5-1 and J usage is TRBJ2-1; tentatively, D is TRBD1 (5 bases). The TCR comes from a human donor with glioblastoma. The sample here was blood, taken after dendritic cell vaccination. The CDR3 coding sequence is TGCGCCAGCAGCCAGGTTCGCAGGGCCCCCCCCTACAATGAGCAGTTCTTC. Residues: CASSQVRRAPPYNEQFF. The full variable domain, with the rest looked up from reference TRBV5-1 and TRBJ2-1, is KAGVTQTPRYLIKTRGQQVTLSCSPISGHRSVSWYQQTPGQGLQFLFEYFSETQRNKGNFPGRFSGRQFSNSRSEMNVSTLELGDSALYLCASSQVRRAPPYNEQFFGPGTRLTVL.